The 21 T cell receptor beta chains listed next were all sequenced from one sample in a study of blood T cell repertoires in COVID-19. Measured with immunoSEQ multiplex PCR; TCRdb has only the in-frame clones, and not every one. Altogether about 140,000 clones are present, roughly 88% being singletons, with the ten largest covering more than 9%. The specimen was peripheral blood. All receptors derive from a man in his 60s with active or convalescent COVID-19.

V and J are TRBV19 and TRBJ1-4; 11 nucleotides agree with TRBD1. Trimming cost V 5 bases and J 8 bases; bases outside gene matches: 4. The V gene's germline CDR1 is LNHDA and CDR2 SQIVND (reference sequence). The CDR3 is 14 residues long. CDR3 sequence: CASSPDRGREKLFF. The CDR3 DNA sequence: TGTGCCAGTAGTCCGGACAGGGGGCGAGAAAAACTGTTTTTT.

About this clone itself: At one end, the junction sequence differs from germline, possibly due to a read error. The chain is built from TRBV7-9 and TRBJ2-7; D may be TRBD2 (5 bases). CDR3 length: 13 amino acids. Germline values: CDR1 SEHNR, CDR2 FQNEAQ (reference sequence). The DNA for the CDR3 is TGTGCCAGCAGCCCTAACCCCTCGGGGTCCCGGGACTTC. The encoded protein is CASSPNPSGSRDF.

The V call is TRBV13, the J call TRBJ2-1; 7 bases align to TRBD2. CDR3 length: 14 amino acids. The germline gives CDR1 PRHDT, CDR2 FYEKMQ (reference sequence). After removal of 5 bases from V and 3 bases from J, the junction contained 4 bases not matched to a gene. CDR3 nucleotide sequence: TGTGCCAGCAGCGGGGGGGACCACTACAATGAGCAGTTCTTC. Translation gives CASSGGDHYNEQFF.

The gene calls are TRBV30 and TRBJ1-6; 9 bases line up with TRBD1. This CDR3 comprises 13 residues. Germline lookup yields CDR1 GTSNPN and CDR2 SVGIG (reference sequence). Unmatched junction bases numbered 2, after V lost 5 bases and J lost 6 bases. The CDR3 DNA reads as TGTGCCTGGGACAGGGGGTTTAATTCACCCCTCCACTTT. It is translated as CAWDRGFNSPLHF.

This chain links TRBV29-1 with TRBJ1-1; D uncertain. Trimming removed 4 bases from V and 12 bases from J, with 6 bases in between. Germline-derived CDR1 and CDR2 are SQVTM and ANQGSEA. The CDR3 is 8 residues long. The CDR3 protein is CSVAGTFF. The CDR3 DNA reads TGCAGCGTTGCGGGAACTTTCTTT.

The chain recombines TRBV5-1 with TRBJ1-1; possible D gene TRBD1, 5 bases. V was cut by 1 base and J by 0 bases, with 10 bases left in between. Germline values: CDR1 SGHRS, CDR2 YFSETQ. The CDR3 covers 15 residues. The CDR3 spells CASSLRGSMNTEAFF. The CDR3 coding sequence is TGCGCCAGCAGCTTGAGGGGCTCCATGAACACTGAAGCTTTCTTT.

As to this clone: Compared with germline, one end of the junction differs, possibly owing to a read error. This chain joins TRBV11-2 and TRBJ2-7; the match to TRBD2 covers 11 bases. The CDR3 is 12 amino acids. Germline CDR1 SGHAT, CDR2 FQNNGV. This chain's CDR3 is CASSLPGLAAIF. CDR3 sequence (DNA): TGTGCCAGCAGCTTGCCGGGACTAGCGGCTATCTTC. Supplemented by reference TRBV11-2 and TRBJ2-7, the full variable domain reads EAGVAQSPRYKIIEKRQSVAFWCNPISGHATLYWYQQILGQGPKLLIQFQNNGVVDDSQLPKDRFSAERLKGVDSTLKIQPAKLEDSAVYLCASSLPGLAAIFGPGTRLTVT.

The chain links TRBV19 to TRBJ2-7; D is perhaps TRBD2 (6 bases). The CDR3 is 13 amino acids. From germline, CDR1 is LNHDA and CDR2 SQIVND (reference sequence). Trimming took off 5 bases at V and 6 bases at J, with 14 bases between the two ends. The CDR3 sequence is CASSVGTPLEQYF. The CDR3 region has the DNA TGTGCCAGTAGTGTCGGGACTCCTCTCGAGCAGTACTTC.

The CDR3 reads CASSIPGGSGGELFF. The CDR3 nucleotides are TGTGCCAGTAGTATCCCCGGGGGTTCCGGCGGGGAGCTGTTTTTT. The chain uses TRBV19 and TRBJ2-2; possible D gene TRBD2, 6 bases. CDR1 is LNHDA, CDR2 SQIVND, per germline (reference sequence). The CDR3 runs 15 residues. Trimming pared 3 bases from V and 7 bases from J, leaving 15 bases between.

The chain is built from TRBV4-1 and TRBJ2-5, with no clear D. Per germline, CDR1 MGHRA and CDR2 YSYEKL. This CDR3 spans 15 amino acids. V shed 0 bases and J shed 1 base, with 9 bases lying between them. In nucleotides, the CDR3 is TGCGCCAGCAGCCAAGATTTTCCAGTCCAAGAGACCCAGTACTTC. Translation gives CASSQDFPVQETQYF.

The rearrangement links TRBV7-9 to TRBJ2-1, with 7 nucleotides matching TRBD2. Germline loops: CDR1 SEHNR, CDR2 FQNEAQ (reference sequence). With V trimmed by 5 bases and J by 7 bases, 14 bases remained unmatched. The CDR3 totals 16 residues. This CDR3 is CASSPQASGPGNEQFF. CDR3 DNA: TGTGCCAGCAGCCCCCAGGCTAGCGGCCCTGGGAATGAGCAGTTCTTC.

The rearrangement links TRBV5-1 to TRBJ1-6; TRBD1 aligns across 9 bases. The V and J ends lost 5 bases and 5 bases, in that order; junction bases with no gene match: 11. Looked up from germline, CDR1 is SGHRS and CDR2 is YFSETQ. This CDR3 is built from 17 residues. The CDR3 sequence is CASSRTGTGIDNSPLHF. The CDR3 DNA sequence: TGCGCCAGCAGTCGCACCGGGACAGGGATCGATAATTCACCCCTCCACTTT.

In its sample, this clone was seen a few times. Here the CDR3 DNA reads TGTGCCAGCAGTTTCAGCGGCAATCAGCCCCAGCATTTT. Translation: CASSFSGNQPQHF. This chain joins TRBV12-3 or TRBV12-4 and TRBJ1-5; D unresolved. Trimming took off 3 bases at V and 2 bases at J, with 5 bases between the two ends. The CDR3 spans 13 residues.

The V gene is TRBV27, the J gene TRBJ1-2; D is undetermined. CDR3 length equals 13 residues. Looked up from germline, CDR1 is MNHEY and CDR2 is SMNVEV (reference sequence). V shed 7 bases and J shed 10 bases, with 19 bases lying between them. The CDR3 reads CASTRGSATPYTF. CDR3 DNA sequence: TGTGCCAGCACACGCGGATCAGCCACACCCTACACCTTC.

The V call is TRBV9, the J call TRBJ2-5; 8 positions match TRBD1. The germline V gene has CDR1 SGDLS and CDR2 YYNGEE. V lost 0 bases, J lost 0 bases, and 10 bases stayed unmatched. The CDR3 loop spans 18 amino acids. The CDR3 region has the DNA TGTGCCAGCAGCGTAGGCAGACTTCAGGGGGCCTACCAAGAGACCCAGTACTTC. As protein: CASSVGRLQGAYQETQYF.

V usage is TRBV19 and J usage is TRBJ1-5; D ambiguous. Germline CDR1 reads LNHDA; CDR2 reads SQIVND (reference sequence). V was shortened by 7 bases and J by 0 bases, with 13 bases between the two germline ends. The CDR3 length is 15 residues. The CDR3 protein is CASMGGRASNQPQHF. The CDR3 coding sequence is TGTGCCAGTATGGGAGGGAGGGCTAGCAATCAGCCCCAGCATTTT.

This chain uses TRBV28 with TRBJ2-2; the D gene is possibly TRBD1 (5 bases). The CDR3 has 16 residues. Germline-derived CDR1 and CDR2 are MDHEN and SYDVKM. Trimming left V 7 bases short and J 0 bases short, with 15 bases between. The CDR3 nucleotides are TGTGCCAGCATCCACCAGGGCGGCTCGAACACCGGGGAGCTGTTTTTT. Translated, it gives CASIHQGGSNTGELFF.

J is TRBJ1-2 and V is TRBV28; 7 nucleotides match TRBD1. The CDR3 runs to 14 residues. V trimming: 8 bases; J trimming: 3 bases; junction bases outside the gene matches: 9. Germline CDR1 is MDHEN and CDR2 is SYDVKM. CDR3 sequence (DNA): TGTGCCAGCTCTAGTGGGACAGACTACTATGGCTACACCTTC. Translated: CASSSGTDYYGYTF.

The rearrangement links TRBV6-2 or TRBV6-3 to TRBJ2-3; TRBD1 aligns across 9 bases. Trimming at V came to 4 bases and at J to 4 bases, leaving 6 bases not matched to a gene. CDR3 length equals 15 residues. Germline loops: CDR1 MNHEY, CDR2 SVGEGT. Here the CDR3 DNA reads TGTGCCAGCAGTTCGGCCGGGACAGGGTCAGATACGCAGTATTTT. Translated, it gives CASSSAGTGSDTQYF.

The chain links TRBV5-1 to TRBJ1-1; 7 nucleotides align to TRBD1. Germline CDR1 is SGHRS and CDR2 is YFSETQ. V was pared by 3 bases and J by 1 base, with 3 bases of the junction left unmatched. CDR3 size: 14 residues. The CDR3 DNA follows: TGCGCCAGCAGCTCTACAGGGGCGAACACTGAAGCTTTCTTT. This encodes CASSSTGANTEAFF.

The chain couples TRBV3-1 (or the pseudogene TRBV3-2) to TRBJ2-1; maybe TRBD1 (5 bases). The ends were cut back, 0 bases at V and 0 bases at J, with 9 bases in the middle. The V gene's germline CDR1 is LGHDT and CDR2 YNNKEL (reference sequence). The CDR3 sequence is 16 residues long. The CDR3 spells CASSQEGPLSYNEQFF. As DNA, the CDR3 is TGTGCCAGCAGCCAAGAGGGGCCACTCTCCTACAATGAGCAGTTCTTC.